The clone carrying this T cell receptor beta chain was detected only a few times. Antigen specificity is unknown. The data originate from a study of cytomegalovirus exposure and HLA in healthy donors. Germline V gene lookup returns CDR1 MNHNY and CDR2 SVGAGI (reference sequence). The CDR3 totals 15 residues. The V gene lost 2 bases and the J gene lost 5 bases, with 15 bases spanning the gap. A multiplex PCR was run with 60 Vbeta primers and 13 Jbeta primers. TCRdb keeps only in-frame clones here, not all; method: immunoSEQ multiplex PCR. The sample has under 130,000 clones, about 77% seen once. Donors sampled were nominally healthy, though unrecorded immune exposures were likely. Overall study findings and caveats: A later examination showed that TCR association rates differed by HLA locus, with DRB1 most and HLA-C fewest.

Sequencing input: PBMCs. V usage is TRBV6-6 and J usage is TRBJ1-1, with D possibly matching TRBD1 (6 bases). This receptor was identified in a woman aged 18-29 years in good health and CMV-seropositive. CDR3: CASSYLVQGLTEAFF. The CDR3 bases are TGTGCCAGCAGTTACCTGGTTCAGGGGTTGACTGAAGCTTTCTTT.